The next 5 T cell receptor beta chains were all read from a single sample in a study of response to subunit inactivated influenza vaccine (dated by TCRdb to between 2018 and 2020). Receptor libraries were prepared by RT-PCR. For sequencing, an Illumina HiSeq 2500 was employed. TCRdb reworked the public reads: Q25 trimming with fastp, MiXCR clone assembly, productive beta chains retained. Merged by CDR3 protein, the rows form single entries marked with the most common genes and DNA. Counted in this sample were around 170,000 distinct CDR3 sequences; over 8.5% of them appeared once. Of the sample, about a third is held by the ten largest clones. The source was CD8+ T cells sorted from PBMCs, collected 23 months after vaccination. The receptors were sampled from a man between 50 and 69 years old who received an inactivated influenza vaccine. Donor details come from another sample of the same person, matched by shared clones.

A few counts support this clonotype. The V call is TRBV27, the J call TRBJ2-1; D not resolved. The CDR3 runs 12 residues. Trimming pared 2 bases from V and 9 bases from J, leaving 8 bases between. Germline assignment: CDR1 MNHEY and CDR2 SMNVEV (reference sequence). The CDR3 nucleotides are TGTGCCAGCAGTTTACCAGGCGGTGAGCAGTTCTTC. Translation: CASSLPGGEQFF.

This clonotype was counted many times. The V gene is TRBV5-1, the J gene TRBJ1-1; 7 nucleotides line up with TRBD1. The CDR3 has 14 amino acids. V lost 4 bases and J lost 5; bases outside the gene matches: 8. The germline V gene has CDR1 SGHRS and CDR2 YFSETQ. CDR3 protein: CASSLDRPWTEAFF. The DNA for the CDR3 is TGCGCCAGCAGCCTGGACAGGCCCTGGACTGAAGCTTTCTTT.

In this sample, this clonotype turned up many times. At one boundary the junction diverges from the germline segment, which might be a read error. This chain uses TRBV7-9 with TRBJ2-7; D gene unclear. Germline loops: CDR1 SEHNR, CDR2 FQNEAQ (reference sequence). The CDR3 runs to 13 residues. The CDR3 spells CASSLEVPYEQYF. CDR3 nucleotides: TGTGCCAGCAGTTTAGAGGTTCCCTACGAGCAGTACTTC.

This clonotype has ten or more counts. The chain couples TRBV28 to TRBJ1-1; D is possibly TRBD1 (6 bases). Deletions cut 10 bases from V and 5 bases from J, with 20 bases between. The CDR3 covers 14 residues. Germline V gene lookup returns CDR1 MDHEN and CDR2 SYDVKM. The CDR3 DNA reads TGTGCCATCGAGAAGGGACACCTTGGGACTGAAGCTTTCTTT. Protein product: CAIEKGHLGTEAFF.

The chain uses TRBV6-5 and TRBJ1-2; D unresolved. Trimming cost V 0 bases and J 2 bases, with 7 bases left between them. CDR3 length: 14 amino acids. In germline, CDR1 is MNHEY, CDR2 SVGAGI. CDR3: CASSYSLGNYGYTF. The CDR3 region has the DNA TGTGCCAGCAGTTACTCCTTAGGGAACTATGGCTACACCTTC.